Each of the 30 T cell receptor beta chains below was sequenced from the same sample in a study of blood T cell repertoires in COVID-19. Sequencing used immunoSEQ multiplex PCR; TCRdb keeps in-frame clones, though not all of them. Of 130,000 to 150,000 clones listed, roughly 88% are singletons. Sequenced sample: peripheral blood. Source of these receptors: a woman between 50 and 59 years old in a cohort sampled during active or convalescent COVID-19.

The chain carries TRBV3-1 (or the pseudogene TRBV3-2) and TRBJ1-2, with unresolved D. The CDR3 totals 13 residues. CDR1 is LGHDT, CDR2 YNNKEL, per germline (reference sequence). V was cut by 0 bases and J by 3 bases, with 5 bases left in between. CDR3 bases: TGTGCCAGCAGCCAAGACGGTTACTATGGCTACACCTTC. This gives the protein CASSQDGYYGYTF.

The table lists this clone with a few counts. The chain links TRBV7-3 to TRBJ2-2; 8 nucleotides match TRBD2. CDR1 and CDR2 from the germline V gene are SGHTA and FQGTGA. V gave up 5 bases and J gave up 2 bases; unmatched junction bases: 4. CDR3 length: 15 amino acids. The CDR3 DNA follows: TGTGCCAGCAGCCGAGCGGGGGCCAACACCGGGGAGCTGTTTTTT. It codes for CASSRAGANTGELFF. The variable domain in full, completed from reference TRBV7-3 and TRBJ2-2, reads GAGVSQTPSNKVTEKGKYVELRCDPISGHTALYWYRQSLGQGPEFLIYFQGTGAADDSGLPNDRFFAVRPEGSVSTLKIQRTERGDSAVYLCASSRAGANTGELFFGEGSRLTVL.

The chain is built from TRBV28 and TRBJ1-1, with TRBD1 matching 7 bases. The V gene end was trimmed by 6 bases and the J gene end by 6 bases; junction bases not matched to a gene: 4. The CDR3 has 12 amino acids. In germline, CDR1 is MDHEN, CDR2 SYDVKM. CDR3 DNA sequence: TGTGCCAGCAGCAACCAGGGGGCTGAAGCTTTCTTT. As protein: CASSNQGAEAFF.

The genes are TRBV5-1 and TRBJ1-1; tentatively, D is TRBD1 (6 bases). This CDR3 spans 14 amino acids. The V end was cut by 6 bases, the J end by 0 bases, with 12 bases between. Germline CDR1 SGHRS, CDR2 YFSETQ. For the CDR3, the DNA is TGCGCCAGCAACTACAGGGAACTGAACACTGAAGCTTTCTTT. Amino acids: CASNYRELNTEAFF.

The chain carries TRBV30 and TRBJ1-4; maybe TRBD1 (5 bases). The V end lost 1 base, the J end lost 8 bases, and 14 bases lay between the germline ends. Per germline, CDR1 GTSNPN and CDR2 SVGIG (reference sequence). The CDR3 has 14 amino acids. The CDR3 region is CAWSGNPRGEKLFF. As DNA, the CDR3 is TGTGCCTGGAGTGGTAACCCGCGGGGGGAAAAACTGTTTTTT. Filled out from reference TRBV30 and TRBJ1-4, the complete variable domain reads SQTIHQWPATLVQPVGSPLSLECTVEGTSNPNLYWYRQAAGRGLQLLFYSVGIGQISSEVPQNLSASRPQDRQFILSSKKLLLSDSGFYLCAWSGNPRGEKLFFGSGTQLSVL.

V usage is TRBV5-3 and J usage is TRBJ2-4; 8 bases are shared with TRBD2. TRBV5-3 is given ORF status, its function remaining uncertain. The V gene end was trimmed by 5 bases and the J gene end by 0 bases; junction bases not matched to a gene: 4. This CDR3 is 15 amino acids long. The CDR3 DNA is TGTGCCAGAAGAAGCGGGAGTCTAGCCAAAAACATTCAGTACTTC. Its translation: CARRSGSLAKNIQYF.

The chain is built from TRBV24-1 and TRBJ2-1, with 7 positions matching TRBD2. The ends lost 4 bases at V and 4 bases at J; junction bases unmatched: 15. Germline V gene lookup returns CDR1 KGHDR and CDR2 SFDVKD. This CDR3 comprises 18 residues. CDR3 sequence reads: CATSDPNPGGGVYNEQFF. CDR3 nucleotide sequence: TGTGCCACCAGTGACCCAAACCCCGGTGGGGGGGTATACAATGAGCAGTTCTTC.

This clone was observed a single time. The chain couples TRBV19 to TRBJ1-3, with D unclear. CDR1 is LNHDA and CDR2 is SQIVND in the germline V gene (reference sequence). The V end lost 6 bases, the J end lost 3 bases, and 12 bases lay between the germline ends. The CDR3 is 14 residues long. CDR3 nucleotide sequence: TGTGCCAGTAGGCCGACCGGGGTTGGAAACACCATATATTTT. Amino acid sequence: CASRPTGVGNTIYF.

The chain employs TRBV6-5 and TRBJ2-7; a weak D match, TRBD1 (6 bases). The germline V gene encodes CDR1 MNHEY and CDR2 SVGAGI. Trimming stripped 6 bases from V and 3 bases from J, with 18 bases between. There are 15 residues in the CDR3. As DNA, the CDR3 is TGTGCCAGCAGGGTTACAGGGTTGGGCTACTACGAGCAGTACTTC. This gives the protein CASRVTGLGYYEQYF.

The J gene is TRBJ1-3, the V gene TRBV29-1, with TRBD1 identical over 8 bases. CDR1 SQVTM and CDR2 ANQGSEA come from the germline V gene. The CDR3 is 15 amino acids. J gave up 3 bases and V 0 bases, and 4 bases lay outside the gene matches. In DNA form, the CDR3 reads TGCAGCGTTGAAGAATGGACAGGGTATGGAAACACCATATATTTT. It translates to CSVEEWTGYGNTIYF.

The gene calls are TRBV20-1 and TRBJ1-1, with D maybe TRBD1 (5 bases). Trimming cost V 3 bases and J 5 bases, with 19 bases left between them. Germline lookup yields CDR1 DFQATT and CDR2 SNEGSKA (reference sequence). CDR3 length equals 15 residues. CDR3 sequence reads: CSASPLAWGGTEAFF. In DNA, the CDR3 is TGCAGTGCTAGTCCTCTGGCCTGGGGCGGAACTGAAGCTTTCTTT.

The chain has TRBV7-2 and TRBJ1-3, with D perhaps matching TRBD1 (6 bases). CDR1 and CDR2 (germline): SGHTA, FQGNSA. This CDR3 comprises 15 residues. V lost 1 base and J 3 bases, leaving 10 bases between the germline ends. The CDR3 here is CASSLVGTHGNTIYF. As DNA, the CDR3 is TGTGCCAGCAGCTTAGTGGGGACACATGGAAACACCATATATTTT.

J is TRBJ1-1 and V is TRBV30; D possibly corresponds to TRBD1 (6 bases). This CDR3 has 13 residues. V gave up 1 base and J gave up 1 base, with 7 bases separating them. Germline V gene data show CDR1 as GTSNPN and CDR2 as SVGIG (reference sequence). The CDR3 loop reads CAWSGQANTEAFF. As DNA, the CDR3 is TGTGCCTGGAGTGGACAGGCGAACACTGAAGCTTTCTTT.

This clone was seen a handful of times. The chain uses TRBV7-2 and TRBJ2-1, with 7 bases aligning to TRBD2. The CDR3 spans 14 residues. Germline trimming cut 6 bases from V and 9 bases from J; bases unmatched to any gene: 11. Germline V gene data show CDR1 as SGHTA and CDR2 as FQGNSA. As DNA, the CDR3 is TGTGCCAGCAGGCGACGACTAGCTTCGGCTGAGCAGTTCTTC. Amino acid sequence: CASRRRLASAEQFF. Based on the CDR3 plus reference TRBV7-2 and TRBJ2-1, the full variable domain is GAGVSQSPSNKVTEKGKDVELRCDPISGHTALYWYRQSLGQGLEFLIYFQGNSAPDKSGLPSDRFSAERTGGSVSTLTIQRTQQEDSAVYLCASRRRLASAEQFFGPGTRLTVL.

This chain links TRBV5-1 with TRBJ1-4; TRBD1 might be the D (6 bases). CDR3 size: 15 residues. Trimming left V 2 bases short and J 5 bases short, with 13 bases between. The germline V gene encodes CDR1 SGHRS and CDR2 YFSETQ. CDR3 bases: TGCGCCAGCAGCTTCGGGCTGGACAGCAATGAAAAACTGTTTTTT. This translates into CASSFGLDSNEKLFF.

V and J are TRBV4-1 and TRBJ1-2; D might be TRBD1 (5 bases). Germline lookup yields CDR1 MGHRA and CDR2 YSYEKL. V was cut by 1 base and J by 4 bases, with 16 bases left in between. The CDR3 has 16 amino acids. As DNA, the CDR3 is TGCGCCAGCAGCCAAGGCGACAGCGGAGGGTTCTATGGCTACACCTTC. Amino acid sequence: CASSQGDSGGFYGYTF.

This chain connects TRBV4-3 to TRBJ1-2; unclear D gene. The length of the CDR3 is 14 residues. V was pared by 1 base and J by 8 bases, with 14 bases between. CDR1 and CDR2 from the germline V gene are LGHNA and YSLEER. The CDR3 loop is CASSQGGGLGGYTF. The CDR3 DNA reads TGCGCCAGCAGCCAAGGGGGAGGTTTGGGAGGCTACACCTTC.

The gene calls are TRBV7-2 and TRBJ2-3; a possible D gene is TRBD1 (6 bases). The CDR3 has 15 amino acids. Trimming removed 5 bases at V and 0 bases at J, with 12 bases between. Germline assignment: CDR1 SGHTA and CDR2 FQGNSA. CDR3: CASSPGQRSTDTQYF. CDR3 in DNA: TGTGCCAGCAGCCCTGGACAGAGAAGCACAGATACGCAGTATTTT.

The V call is TRBV14, the J call TRBJ2-2; 9 nucleotides agree with TRBD1. The V gene end was trimmed by 5 bases and the J gene end by 5 bases; junction bases not matched to a gene: 6. This CDR3 contains 15 residues. Germline CDR1 reads SGHDN; CDR2 reads FVKESK. CDR3 residues: CASSEGTGRTGELFF. CDR3 sequence (DNA): TGTGCCAGCAGCGAAGGGACAGGGCGGACCGGGGAGCTGTTTTTT.

J is TRBJ1-1 and V is TRBV4-1; 8 positions match TRBD1. This CDR3 spans 17 amino acids. The junction had 6 bases not matched to a gene; V was cut back by 0 bases and J by 0 bases. Germline CDR1 MGHRA, CDR2 YSYEKL. CDR3 in DNA: TGCGCCAGCAGCCAAGATACAGGGGGACTCATGAACACTGAAGCTTTCTTT. It specifies CASSQDTGGLMNTEAFF.

This clone showed up just a few times. The chain couples TRBV7-9 to TRBJ1-1; D gene unclear. V was shortened by 5 bases and J by 3 bases, with 10 bases between the two germline ends. The CDR3 runs to 13 residues. From germline, CDR1 is SEHNR and CDR2 FQNEAQ (reference sequence). The chain's CDR3 is CASSPGYDTEAFF. DNA for the CDR3: TGTGCCAGCAGCCCGGGGTATGACACTGAAGCTTTCTTT.

CDR3 DNA: TGTGCCCCCCCCGGGACTAGCGGGGGTTCTGCCTCCTACGAGCAGTACTTC. This encodes CAPPGTSGGSASYEQYF. J is TRBJ2-7 and V is TRBV21-1; the tabulated D call, TRBD2, remains unverified against the DNA. TRBV21-1 is a recognized pseudogene. The CDR3 has 17 amino acids.

The chain couples TRBV19 to TRBJ2-2, with a tentative D call TRBD2 (5 bases). The germline CDR1 and CDR2 sequences are LNHDA and SQIVND (reference sequence). V was clipped by 0 bases and J by 4 bases, with 12 bases between them. The CDR3 is made up of 16 amino acids. The CDR3: CASSIDPGILTGELFF. The CDR3 region has the DNA TGTGCCAGTAGTATAGATCCCGGGATACTCACCGGGGAGCTGTTTTTT.

J is TRBJ1-2 and V is TRBV12-3 or TRBV12-4; 7 bases match TRBD1. The CDR3 loop spans 13 amino acids. V lost 6 bases and J lost 10; bases outside the gene matches: 11. The CDR3 DNA sequence: TGTGCCAGCAGCGCCGACCGGACAGGACACTACACCTTC. This codes for CASSADRTGHYTF.

The V gene is TRBV27, the J gene TRBJ2-3; TRBD1 aligns across 8 bases. The CDR3 consists of 16 residues. From germline, CDR1 is MNHEY and CDR2 SMNVEV (reference sequence). V gave up 7 bases and J gave up 5 bases; unmatched junction bases: 14. The CDR3 bases are TGTGCCAGCAAGAGGAATGGACAGGGTATCAAAGATACGCAGTATTTT. It specifies CASKRNGQGIKDTQYF.

The genes are TRBV19 and TRBJ1-1; D is perhaps TRBD1 (5 bases). The length of the CDR3 is 13 residues. CDR1 and CDR2 from the germline V gene are LNHDA and SQIVND (reference sequence). Trimming pared 7 bases from V and 1 base from J, leaving 10 bases between. The CDR3 nucleotides are TGTGCCAGTATCGAAGGGGCGAACACTGAAGCTTTCTTT. As protein: CASIEGANTEAFF.

This sequence joins TRBV7-3 and TRBJ2-2; 11 bases agree with TRBD2. The ends lost 4 bases at V and 7 bases at J; junction bases unmatched: 11. CDR1 and CDR2 from the germline V gene are SGHTA and FQGTGA. This CDR3 has 17 amino acids. The CDR3 sequence is CASSSGLAEKRGGELFF. CDR3 DNA: TGTGCCAGCAGCTCGGGACTAGCGGAAAAACGGGGCGGGGAGCTGTTTTTT.

The sample holds one count of this clone. The chain has TRBV6-5 and TRBJ2-7; the match to TRBD1 covers 8 bases. V was pared by 8 bases and J by 0 bases, with 3 bases of the junction left unmatched. The CDR3 contains 13 residues. CDR1 and CDR2 (germline): MNHEY, SVGAGI. The CDR3 reads CASQDRDSYEQYF. The CDR3 nucleotides are TGTGCCAGCCAGGACAGGGACTCCTACGAGCAGTACTTC.

V usage is TRBV24-1 and J usage is TRBJ1-4; D gene uncertain. The germline CDR1 and CDR2 sequences are KGHDR and SFDVKD. CDR3 length: 13 residues. V was trimmed by 6 bases and J by 6 bases, leaving 10 bases between them. Written as DNA, the CDR3 is TGTGCCACCAGTTGGGGAGGATATGAAAAACTGTTTTTT. Translation: CATSWGGYEKLFF.

The chain has TRBV19 and TRBJ1-1; a weak D match, TRBD1 (5 bases). Per germline, CDR1 LNHDA and CDR2 SQIVND (reference sequence). The V gene lost 5 bases and the J gene lost 2 bases, with 12 bases spanning the gap. CDR3 length equals 14 residues. The CDR3: CASSAGRVNTEAFF. As DNA, the CDR3 is TGTGCCAGTAGTGCGGGACGGGTTAACACTGAAGCTTTCTTT.